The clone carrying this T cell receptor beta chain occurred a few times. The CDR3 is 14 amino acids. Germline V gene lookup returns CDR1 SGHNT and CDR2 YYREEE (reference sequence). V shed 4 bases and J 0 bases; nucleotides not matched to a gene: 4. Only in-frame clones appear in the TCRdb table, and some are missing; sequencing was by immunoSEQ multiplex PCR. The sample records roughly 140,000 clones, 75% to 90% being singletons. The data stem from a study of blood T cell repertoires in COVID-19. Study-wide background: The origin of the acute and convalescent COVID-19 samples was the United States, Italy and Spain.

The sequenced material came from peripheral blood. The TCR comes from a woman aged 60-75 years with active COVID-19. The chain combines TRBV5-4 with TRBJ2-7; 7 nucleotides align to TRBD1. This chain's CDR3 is CASSPTGSSYEQYF. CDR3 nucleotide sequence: TGTGCCAGCAGCCCGACAGGGAGCTCCTACGAGCAGTACTTC.